The rows below give T cell receptor beta chains drawn from one sample of a study of identical twins. TCRdb reprocessed the 5' RACE reads with MiXCR, giving one entry per CDR3 protein. The table lists 470,000 or so distinct CDR3 sequences, 20% to 30% of them singletons. The data also belong to a second study, concerning T cells expressing NK-cell markers.

What was sequenced was CD4+ T cells sorted from blood. The receptors were gathered from a woman younger than 30 in good health. Each CDR3 is given with its conserved first and last residue. The D gene is left open where the match is weak. Clone size is stated in some rows and not others, as once, few, many or a class when expanded.

-	TRBV7-9	-	TRBJ2-5	15	TGTGCCAGCAGATCCCCCGGGCCACAAGGGGAGACCCAGTACTTC	CASRSPGPQGETQYF
-	TRBV10-3	few	TRBJ1-2	16	TGTGCCATCGATGATGCCCGGGGGACCGGTCCTTATGGCTACACCTTC	CAIDDARGTGPYGYTF
TRBD2	TRBV20-1	once	TRBJ2-1	14	TGCAGTGCTAGTTTCCTAGCGGGGCCCAATGAGCAGTTCTTC	CSASFLAGPNEQFF
-	TRBV5-1	many	TRBJ2-1	11	TGTGCCAGCAGCGTGTACAATGAGCAGTTCTTC	CASSVYNEQFF
TRBD2	TRBV20-1	-	TRBJ2-3	16	TGCAGTGCTAGTAGCGGGGGGGCTCCGGGCACAGATACGCAGTATTTT	CSASSGGAPGTDTQYF
TRBD2	TRBV20-1	-	TRBJ2-1	16	TGCAGTGCTAGAGTCTGGGGGGGGATCTCCTACAATGAGCAGTTCTTC	CSARVWGGISYNEQFF
-	TRBV20-1	-	TRBJ2-5	11	TGCAGTGCTAGGTCAAAAGAGACCCAGTACTTC	CSARSKETQYF
TRBD2	TRBV12-3/TRBV12-4	few	TRBJ2-1	15	TGTGCCAGCAGTTTAGTACTAGCGGGGATCAATGAGCAGTTCTTC	CASSLVLAGINEQFF
-	TRBV27	-	TRBJ2-2	15	TGTGCCAGCAGCCGGACAGCGATCCACACCGGGGAGCTGTTTTTT	CASSRTAIHTGELFF
TRBD2	TRBV5-1	many	TRBJ2-1	14	TGCGCCAGCAGTTCCGGGACTACCCACAATGAGCAGTTCTTC	CASSSGTTHNEQFF
-	TRBV7-9	-	TRBJ2-1	13	TGTGCCAGCAGCTCCGGGAGTCTTAATGAGCAGTTCTTC	CASSSGSLNEQFF
-	TRBV4-2	-	TRBJ1-5	15	TGTGCCAGCAACCAGGGGTTGGGAGTCAATCAGCCCCAGCATTTT	CASNQGLGVNQPQHF
-	TRBV5-5	-	TRBJ1-4	13	TGTGCCAGCAGCCGGGGGGCCGTAAAAAAACTGTTTTTT	CASSRGAVKKLFF
-	TRBV27	-	TRBJ2-5	14	TGTGCCAGCAGTTTGACTAGTCCTCAAGAGACCCAGTACTTC	CASSLTSPQETQYF
-	TRBV7-6	-	TRBJ1-5	17	TGTGCCAGCAGCTTAGTTGTGGGGGGCAGGGGTAATCAGCCCCAGCATTTT	CASSLVVGGRGNQPQHF
TRBD1	TRBV7-2	few	TRBJ2-7	14	TGTGCCAGCAGCTTAGGGGGACAGAGCTACGAGCAGTACTTC	CASSLGGQSYEQYF
-	TRBV6-1	few	TRBJ1-1	14	TGTGCCAGCGGAATAGGGATTACCCACACTGAAGCTTTCTTT	CASGIGITHTEAFF
-	TRBV28	-	TRBJ2-2	15	TGTGCCAGCAGTTTAAGCGTCTCCAACACCGGGGAGCTGTTTTTT	CASSLSVSNTGELFF
-	TRBV12-3/TRBV12-4	few	TRBJ2-1	15	TGTGCCAGCACCATTAGGGGACTGCGTAACAATGAGCAGTTCTTC	CASTIRGLRNNEQFF
TRBD2	TRBV20-1	few	TRBJ2-3	16	TGCAGTGCTAGGGGACTAGCGGGAGTTACACCAGATACGCAGTATTTT	CSARGLAGVTPDTQYF
-	TRBV20-1	few	TRBJ2-1	15	TGCAGTGCTAGAGATCAAACCCTTTCCTACAATGAGCAGTTCTTC	CSARDQTLSYNEQFF
TRBD1	TRBV29-1	few	TRBJ2-2	14	TGCAGCGTTGAGGACAGGGGGACGACCGGGGAGCTGTTTTTT	CSVEDRGTTGELFF
-	TRBV20-1	-	TRBJ1-2	13	TGCAGTGCCCAGGACGGCAGGGTCTATGGCTACACCTTC	CSAQDGRVYGYTF
-	TRBV29-1	-	TRBJ1-1	14	TGCAGCTTCTCTCTTGGGGGCCAAGGGGCTGAAGCTTTCTTT	CSFSLGGQGAEAFF
-	TRBV20-1	few	TRBJ2-3	12	TGCAGTGCTAGAGATCATACTTCTACGCAGTATTTT	CSARDHTSTQYF
-	TRBV5-1	-	TRBJ2-5	14	TGCGCCAGCAGCCTCGTACACCAACAAGAGACCCAGTACTTC	CASSLVHQQETQYF
-	TRBV6-1	-	TRBJ2-6	15	TGTGCCAGCAGTCAACTAGACACTGGGGCCAACGTCCTGACTTTC	CASSQLDTGANVLTF
-	TRBV4-1	few	TRBJ2-3	16	TGCGCCAGCAGCCATCATCAGGGGGGAGGCACAGATACGCAGTATTTT	CASSHHQGGGTDTQYF
-	TRBV29-1	-	TRBJ2-5	14	TGCAGCGCTGCGTTTAATCGTGTCCAAGAGACCCAGTACTTC	CSAAFNRVQETQYF
-	TRBV5-6	-	TRBJ2-3	14	TGTGCCAGCATATCGAGGGGGGTCACAGATACGCAGTATTTT	CASISRGVTDTQYF
-	TRBV20-1	-	TRBJ1-3	11	TGCAGTGCTCGATGGGGAAACACCATATATTTT	CSARWGNTIYF
TRBD1	TRBV10-3	-	TRBJ1-2	13	TGTGCCATCAGTGACACAGGGGCCTATGGCTACACCTTC	CAISDTGAYGYTF
-	TRBV5-1	few	TRBJ2-1	15	TGCGCCAGCAGCTTGACTCCGGTTTTAACCAATGAGCAGTTCTTC	CASSLTPVLTNEQFF
TRBD1	TRBV27	few	TRBJ1-5	13	TGTGCCACCGGGGGACAGACCAATCAGCCCCAGCATTTT	CATGGQTNQPQHF
-	TRBV5-1	many	TRBJ2-5	11	TGCGCCAGCAGCGACCAAGAGACCCAGTACTTC	CASSDQETQYF